These T cell receptor beta chains were read from a single sample in a study of blood T cell repertoires in COVID-19. The protocol was immunoSEQ multiplex PCR, while the TCRdb copy is restricted to in-frame clones and leaves out a portion. The table lists 95,000 to 150,000 clones, 86% of them singletons. The sample taken for sequencing was peripheral blood. These receptors all come from a man in his forties with acute or convalescent COVID-19. CDR3s include the opening cysteine and the closing phenylalanine or tryptophan.

j_call v_call cdr3_aa
TRBJ1-1 TRBV12-3/TRBV12-4 CASSLTGDTEAFF
TRBJ1-5 TRBV6-2/TRBV6-3 CASSYAGLGQPQHF
TRBJ2-5 TRBV15 CATSRDRGPQETQYF
TRBJ1-1 TRBV6-5 CASSTPGQNTEAFF
TRBJ1-5 TRBV29-1 CSAGTGGGQPQHF
TRBJ2-3 TRBV9 CASSVVAGGPADTQYF
TRBJ1-2 TRBV9 CASSVNDRGGYTF
TRBJ1-1 TRBV6-5 CASSSKGALTNTEAFF
TRBJ2-2 TRBV19 CASSILLGNTGELFF
TRBJ1-1 TRBV4-3 CASSQHTGVNTEAFF
TRBJ2-5 TRBV5-1 CASSLDTGPQYF
TRBJ1-2 TRBV11-2 CASSLARGVSGYTF
TRBJ1-5 TRBV10-3 CAISDGADQPQHF
TRBJ1-4 TRBV3-1/TRBV3-2 CASRGDSREKLFF
TRBJ1-1 TRBV6-1 CASSDTGTPEAFF
TRBJ2-3 TRBV10-3 CATGTSGRTDTQYF
TRBJ2-7 TRBV6-5 CASSYPTVGGTYEQYF
TRBJ1-2 TRBV19 CASSRTGEGYTF
TRBJ2-1 TRBV9 CASSAGLEDYNEQFF
TRBJ1-5 TRBV4-1 CASSHAGTGNYRASNQPQHF
TRBJ2-5 TRBV19 CASSIGTGVETQYF
TRBJ2-1 TRBV18 CASSYEPGLYNEQFF
TRBJ1-5 TRBV19 CASSAGTGGTYSNQPQHF
TRBJ2-2 TRBV5-1 CASSREAGELFF
TRBJ1-2 TRBV5-1 CASSLEKGQGALGYGYTF
TRBJ2-5 TRBV5-1 CASSSTSGGGETQYF
TRBJ1-2 TRBV12-3/TRBV12-4 CASSLRDGYTF
TRBJ2-7 TRBV3-1/TRBV3-2 CASSQTTGRAPYEQYF
TRBJ1-1 TRBV20-1 CSASRTAEAFF
TRBJ2-5 TRBV7-3 CASTRGPIRETQYF
TRBJ2-7 TRBV5-1 CASSLWAPAEGGRTYEQYF
TRBJ2-2 TRBV5-1 CASSRREVTGELFF
TRBJ1-5 TRBV7-9 CASSLGVGQGRQPQHF
TRBJ1-1 TRBV19 CASSLGLDAFF
TRBJ2-5 TRBV7-9 CASSLRTGGQETQYF
TRBJ2-2 TRBV5-6 CASSSDGGRLSTGELFF
TRBJ2-7 TRBV7-6 CASSSGVVPNEQYF
TRBJ1-6 TRBV7-9 CASRTDNSPLHF
TRBJ1-4 TRBV5-1 CASSLVASNEKLFF
TRBJ1-3 TRBV6-6 CASSYSTHSGNTIYF
TRBJ1-6 TRBV9 CASSSGLYSPLHF
TRBJ1-2 TRBV11-2 CASSLGANYGYTF
TRBJ1-1 TRBV18 CASSPLGGGSPNTEAFF
TRBJ2-7 TRBV5-1 CASSGGFGSYEQYF
TRBJ1-1 TRBV19 CASTLNRDRGVNTEAFF
TRBJ1-5 TRBV11-2 CASSPDRAQPQHF
TRBJ1-1 TRBV30 CAWSPIGQGANTEAFF
TRBJ2-3 TRBV9 CASSALTSPSSTDTQYF
TRBJ1-1 TRBV19 CASSGDRNTEAFF
TRBJ1-6 TRBV25-1 CASMGRNNNSPLHF
TRBJ1-2 TRBV4-3 CASSQDPTGIRRGYTF
TRBJ2-7 TRBV15 CATSRNRDGYEQYF
TRBJ2-1 TRBV19 CASSIGAGGSYEQFF
TRBJ2-7 TRBV7-9 CASSSLSVTYEQYF
TRBJ1-2 TRBV10-2 CASSEWGQVPNYGYTF
TRBJ2-7 TRBV7-9 CASSLGDRSRYEQYF
TRBJ1-6 TRBV29-1 CSVRQGENSPLHF